This T cell receptor beta chain came from a study of control samples from healthy donors and cancer patients (dated by TCRdb to 2018 to 2021). The method behind the library was the immunoSEQ multiplex PCR assay. Drawn from immuneACCESS, this table holds only the in-frame rearrangements with V and J called that TCRdb kept. Clones are partly lost; checked studies trace under half to an unresolved V gene and leave the rest unexplained. Here the sample has some 95,000 clones; roughly three quarters occur a single time. Jointly, the top ten make up roughly a tenth of the sample. The CDR3 holds 14 amino acids from the cysteine to the phenylalanine. The sequence is cut down to CDR3 DNA, 42 bases in frame from base 1. From the germline V gene (reference sequence), CDR1 is MNHEY and CDR2 is SMNVEV. At the junction V is shortened by 6 bases and J by 5 bases, with 16 bases in between. Comment on this clone: There is no known antigen for this receptor. No much larger clonotype is one base removed from it; base qualities were not supplied.

This clonotype was sampled from a woman in her thirties in good health. The rearranged segments are TRBV27 and TRBJ2-5, with a tentative D gene TRBD2 over 5 matching bases. Sequencing used blood. The CDR3 reads as follows: CASSPLGGGETQYF. The sequenced DNA: TGTGCCAGCAGCCCCCTGGGTGGAGGTGAGACCCAGTACTTC.